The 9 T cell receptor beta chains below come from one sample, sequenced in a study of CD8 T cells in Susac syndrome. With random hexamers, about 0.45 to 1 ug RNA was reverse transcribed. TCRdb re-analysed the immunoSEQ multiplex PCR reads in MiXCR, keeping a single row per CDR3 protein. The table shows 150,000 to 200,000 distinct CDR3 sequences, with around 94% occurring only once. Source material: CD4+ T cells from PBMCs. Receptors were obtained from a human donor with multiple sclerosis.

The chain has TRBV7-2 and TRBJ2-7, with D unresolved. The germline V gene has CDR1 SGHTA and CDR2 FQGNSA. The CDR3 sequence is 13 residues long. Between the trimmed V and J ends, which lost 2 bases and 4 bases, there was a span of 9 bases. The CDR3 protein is CASSLIEAYEQYF. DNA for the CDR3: TGTGCCAGCAGCTTAATCGAAGCGTACGAGCAGTACTTC.

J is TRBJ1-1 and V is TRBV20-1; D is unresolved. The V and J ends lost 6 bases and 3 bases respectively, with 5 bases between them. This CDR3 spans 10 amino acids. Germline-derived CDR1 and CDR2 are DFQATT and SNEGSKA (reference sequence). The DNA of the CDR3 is TGCAGTGCCCTAGACACTGAAGCTTTCTTT. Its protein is CSALDTEAFF.

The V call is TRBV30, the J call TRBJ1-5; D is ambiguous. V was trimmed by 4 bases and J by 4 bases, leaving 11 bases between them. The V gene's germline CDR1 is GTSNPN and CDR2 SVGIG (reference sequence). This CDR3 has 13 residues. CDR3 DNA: TGTGCCTGGACCCCGGGCCCTAATCAGCCCCAGCATTTT. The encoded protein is CAWTPGPNQPQHF. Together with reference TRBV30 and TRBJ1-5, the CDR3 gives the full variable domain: SQTIHQWPATLVQPVGSPLSLECTVEGTSNPNLYWYRQAAGRGLQLLFYSVGIGQISSEVPQNLSASRPQDRQFILSSKKLLLSDSGFYLCAWTPGPNQPQHFGDGTRLSIL.

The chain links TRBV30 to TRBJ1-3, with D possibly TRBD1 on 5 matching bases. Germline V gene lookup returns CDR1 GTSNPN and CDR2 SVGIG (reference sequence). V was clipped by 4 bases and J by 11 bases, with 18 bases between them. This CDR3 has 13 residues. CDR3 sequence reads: CAWNRNAGTPIYF. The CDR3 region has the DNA TGTGCCTGGAACCGTAATGCCGGGACTCCCATATATTTT.

The CDR3 DNA sequence: TGTGCCACCTGGGGTCTCACTGAAGCTTTCTTT. This encodes CATWGLTEAFF. The chain links TRBV19 to TRBJ1-1; D not certain. Germline-derived CDR1 and CDR2 are LNHDA and SQIVND (reference sequence). Trimming pared 10 bases from V and 4 bases from J, leaving 10 bases between. CDR3 length: 11 residues.

The DNA for the CDR3 is TGTGCCAGCTCAAAATGGACAGCTAGCACAGATACGCAGTATTTT. The encoded protein is CASSKWTASTDTQYF. The chain couples TRBV18 to TRBJ2-3; TRBD1 might be the D (6 bases). Germline V gene sequence: CDR1 KGHSH, CDR2 LQKENI. V shed 5 bases and J shed 0 bases, with 12 bases lying between them. The length of the CDR3 is 15 residues.

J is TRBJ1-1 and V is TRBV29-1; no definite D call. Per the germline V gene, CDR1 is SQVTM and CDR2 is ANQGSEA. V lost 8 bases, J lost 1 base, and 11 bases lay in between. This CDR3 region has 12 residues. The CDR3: CSPGRPNTEAFF. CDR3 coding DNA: TGCAGCCCTGGCCGGCCGAACACTGAAGCTTTCTTT. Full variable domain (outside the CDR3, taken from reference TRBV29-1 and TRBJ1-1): SAVISQKPSRDICQRGTSLTIQCQVDSQVTMMFWYRQQPGQSLTLIATANQGSEATYESGFVIDKFPISRPNLTFSTLTVSNMSPEDSSIYLCSPGRPNTEAFFGQGTRLTVV.

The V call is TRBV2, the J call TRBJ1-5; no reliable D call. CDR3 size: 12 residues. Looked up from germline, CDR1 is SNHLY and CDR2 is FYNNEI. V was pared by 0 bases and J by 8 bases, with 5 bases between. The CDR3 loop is CASSEALEPQHF. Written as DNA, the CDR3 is TGTGCCAGCAGTGAAGCCTTAGAGCCCCAGCATTTT.

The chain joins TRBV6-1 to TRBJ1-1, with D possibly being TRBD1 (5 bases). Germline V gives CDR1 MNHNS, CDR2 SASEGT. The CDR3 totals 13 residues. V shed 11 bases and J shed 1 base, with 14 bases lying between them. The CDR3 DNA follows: TGTGCCGGATTGAGGGACGGGAACACTGAAGCTTTCTTT. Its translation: CAGLRDGNTEAFF.